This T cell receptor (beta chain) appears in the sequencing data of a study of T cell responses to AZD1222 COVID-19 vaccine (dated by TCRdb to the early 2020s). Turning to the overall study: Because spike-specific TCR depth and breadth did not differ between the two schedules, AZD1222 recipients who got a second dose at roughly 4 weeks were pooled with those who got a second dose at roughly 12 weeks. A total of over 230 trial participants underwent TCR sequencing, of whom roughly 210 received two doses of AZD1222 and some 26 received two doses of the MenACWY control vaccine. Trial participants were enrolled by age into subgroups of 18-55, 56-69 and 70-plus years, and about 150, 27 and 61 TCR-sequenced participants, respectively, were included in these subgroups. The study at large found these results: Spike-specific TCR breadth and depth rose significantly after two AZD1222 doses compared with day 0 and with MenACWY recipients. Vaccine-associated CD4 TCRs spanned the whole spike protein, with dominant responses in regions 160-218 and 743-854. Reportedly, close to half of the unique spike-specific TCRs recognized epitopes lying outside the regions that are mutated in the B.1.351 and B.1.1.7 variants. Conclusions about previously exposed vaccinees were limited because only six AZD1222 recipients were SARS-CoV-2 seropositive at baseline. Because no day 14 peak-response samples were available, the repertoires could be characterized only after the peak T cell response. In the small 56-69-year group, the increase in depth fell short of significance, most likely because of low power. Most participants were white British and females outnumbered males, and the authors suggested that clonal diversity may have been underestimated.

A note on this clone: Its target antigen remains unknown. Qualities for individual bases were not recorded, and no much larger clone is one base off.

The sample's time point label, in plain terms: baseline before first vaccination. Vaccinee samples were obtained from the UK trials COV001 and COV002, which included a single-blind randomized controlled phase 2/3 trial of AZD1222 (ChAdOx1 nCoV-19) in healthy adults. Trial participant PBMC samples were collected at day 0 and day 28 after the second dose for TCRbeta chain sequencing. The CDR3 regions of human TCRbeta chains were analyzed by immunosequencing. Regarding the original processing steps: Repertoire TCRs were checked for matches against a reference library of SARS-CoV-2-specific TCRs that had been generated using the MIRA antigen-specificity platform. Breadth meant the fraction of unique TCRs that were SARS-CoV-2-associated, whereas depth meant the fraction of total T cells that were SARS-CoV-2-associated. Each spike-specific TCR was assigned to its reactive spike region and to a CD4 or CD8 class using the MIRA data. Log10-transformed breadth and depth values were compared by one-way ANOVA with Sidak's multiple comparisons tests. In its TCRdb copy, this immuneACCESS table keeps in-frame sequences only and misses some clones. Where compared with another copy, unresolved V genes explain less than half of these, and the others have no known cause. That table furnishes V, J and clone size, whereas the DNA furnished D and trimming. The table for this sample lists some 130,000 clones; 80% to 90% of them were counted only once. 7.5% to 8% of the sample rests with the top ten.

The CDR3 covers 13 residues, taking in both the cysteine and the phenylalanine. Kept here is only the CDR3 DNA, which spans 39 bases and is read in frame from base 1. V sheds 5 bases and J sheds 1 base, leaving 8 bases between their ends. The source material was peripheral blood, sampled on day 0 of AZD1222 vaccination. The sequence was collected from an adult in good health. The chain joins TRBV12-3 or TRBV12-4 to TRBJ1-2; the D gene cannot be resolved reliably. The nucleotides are TGTGCCAGCAGTCCCCATTATAACTATGGCTACACCTTC. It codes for CASSPHYNYGYTF.